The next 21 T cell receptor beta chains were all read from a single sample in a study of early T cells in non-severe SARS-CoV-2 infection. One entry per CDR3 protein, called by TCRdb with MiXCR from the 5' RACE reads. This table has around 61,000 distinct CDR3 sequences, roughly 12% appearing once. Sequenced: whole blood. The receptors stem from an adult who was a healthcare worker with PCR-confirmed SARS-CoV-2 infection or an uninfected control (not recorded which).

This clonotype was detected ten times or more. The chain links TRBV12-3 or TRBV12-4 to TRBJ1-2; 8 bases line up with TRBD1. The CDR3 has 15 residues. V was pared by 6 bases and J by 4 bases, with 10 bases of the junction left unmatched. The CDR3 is CASRPDRESPYGYTF. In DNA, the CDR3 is TGTGCCAGCAGACCGGACAGGGAATCCCCCTATGGCTACACCTTC.

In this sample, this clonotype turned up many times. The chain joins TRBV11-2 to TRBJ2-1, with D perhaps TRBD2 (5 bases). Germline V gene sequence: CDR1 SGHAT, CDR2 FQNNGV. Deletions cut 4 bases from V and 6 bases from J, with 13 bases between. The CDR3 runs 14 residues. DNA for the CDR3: TGTGCCAGCAGCTATAAGGACCGGGGCAATGAGCAGTTCTTC. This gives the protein CASSYKDRGNEQFF.

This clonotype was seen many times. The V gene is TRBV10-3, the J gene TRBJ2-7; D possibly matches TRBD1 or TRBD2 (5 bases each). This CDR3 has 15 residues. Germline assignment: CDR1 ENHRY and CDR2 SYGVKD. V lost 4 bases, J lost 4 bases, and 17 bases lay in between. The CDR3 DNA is TGTGCCATCAGTGGTCCCTCGGGACCTGGGTACGAGCAGTACTTC. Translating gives CAISGPSGPGYEQYF.

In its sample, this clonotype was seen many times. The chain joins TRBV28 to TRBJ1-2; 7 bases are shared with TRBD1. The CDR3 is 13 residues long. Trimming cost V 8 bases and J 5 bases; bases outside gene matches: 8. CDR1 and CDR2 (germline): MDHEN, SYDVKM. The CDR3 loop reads CASGTALSYGYTF. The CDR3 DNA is TGTGCCAGCGGGACAGCCCTAAGTTATGGCTACACCTTC.

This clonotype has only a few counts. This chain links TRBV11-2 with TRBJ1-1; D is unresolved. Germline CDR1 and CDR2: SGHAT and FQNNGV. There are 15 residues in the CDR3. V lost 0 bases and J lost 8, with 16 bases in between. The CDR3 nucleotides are TGTGCCAGCAGCTTAGATCGCGGGCCCCCTGGGGAAGCTTTCTTT. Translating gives CASSLDRGPPGEAFF.

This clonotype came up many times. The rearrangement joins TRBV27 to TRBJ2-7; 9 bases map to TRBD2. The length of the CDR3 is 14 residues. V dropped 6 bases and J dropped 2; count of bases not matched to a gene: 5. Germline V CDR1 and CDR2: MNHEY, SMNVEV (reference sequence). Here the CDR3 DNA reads TGTGCCAGCAGCCGTAGCGGGGGCGCCTACGAGCAGTACTTC. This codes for CASSRSGGAYEQYF.

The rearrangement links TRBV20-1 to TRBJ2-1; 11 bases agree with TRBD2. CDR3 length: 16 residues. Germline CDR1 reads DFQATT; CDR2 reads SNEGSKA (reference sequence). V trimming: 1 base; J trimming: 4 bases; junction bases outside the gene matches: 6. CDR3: CSARGQTSGKYNEQFF. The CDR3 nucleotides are TGCAGTGCTAGAGGCCAGACTAGCGGGAAGTACAATGAGCAGTTCTTC.

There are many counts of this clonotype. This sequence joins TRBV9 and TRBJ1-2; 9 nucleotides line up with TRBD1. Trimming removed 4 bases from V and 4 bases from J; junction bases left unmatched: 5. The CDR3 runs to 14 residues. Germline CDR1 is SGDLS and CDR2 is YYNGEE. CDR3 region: CASSPGQGPYGYTF. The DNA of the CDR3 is TGTGCCAGCAGCCCGGGACAGGGCCCCTATGGCTACACCTTC.

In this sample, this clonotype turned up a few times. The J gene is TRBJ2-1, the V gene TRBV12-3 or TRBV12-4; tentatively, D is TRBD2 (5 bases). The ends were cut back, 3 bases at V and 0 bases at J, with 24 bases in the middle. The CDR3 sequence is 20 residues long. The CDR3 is CASSFRGVLRGKDSYNEQFF. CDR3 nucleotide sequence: TGTGCCAGCAGTTTTCGTGGGGTTCTTAGAGGGAAGGACTCCTACAATGAGCAGTTCTTC.

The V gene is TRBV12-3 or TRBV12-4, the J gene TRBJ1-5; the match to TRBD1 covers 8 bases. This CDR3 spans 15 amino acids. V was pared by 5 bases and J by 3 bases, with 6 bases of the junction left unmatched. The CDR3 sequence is CASSPGQVSNQPQHF. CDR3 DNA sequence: TGTGCCAGCAGTCCGGGACAGGTTTCCAATCAGCCCCAGCATTTT.

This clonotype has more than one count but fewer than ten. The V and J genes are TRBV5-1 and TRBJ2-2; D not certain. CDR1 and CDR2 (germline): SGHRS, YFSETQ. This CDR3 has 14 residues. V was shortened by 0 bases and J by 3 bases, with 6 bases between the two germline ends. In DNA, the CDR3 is TGCGCCAGCAGCTTGGCTGGGGACACCGGGGAGCTGTTTTTT. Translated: CASSLAGDTGELFF.

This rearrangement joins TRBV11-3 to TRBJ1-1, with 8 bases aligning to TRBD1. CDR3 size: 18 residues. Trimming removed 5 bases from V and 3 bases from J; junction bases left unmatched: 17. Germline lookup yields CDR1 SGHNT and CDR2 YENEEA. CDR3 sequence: CASSHPGQGRGGDTEAFF. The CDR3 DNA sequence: TGTGCCAGCAGCCACCCAGGACAGGGCCGTGGGGGGGACACTGAAGCTTTCTTT.

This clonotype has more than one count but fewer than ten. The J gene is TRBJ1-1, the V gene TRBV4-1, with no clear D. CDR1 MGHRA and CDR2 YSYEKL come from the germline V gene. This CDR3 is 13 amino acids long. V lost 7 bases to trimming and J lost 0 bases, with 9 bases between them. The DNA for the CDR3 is TGCGCCAGCACCCCAGGCCTGAACACTGAAGCTTTCTTT. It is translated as CASTPGLNTEAFF.

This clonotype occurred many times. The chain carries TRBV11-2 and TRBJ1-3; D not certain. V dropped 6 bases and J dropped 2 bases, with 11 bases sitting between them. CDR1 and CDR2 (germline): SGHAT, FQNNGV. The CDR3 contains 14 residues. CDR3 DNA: TGTGCCAGCAGGTCAAGTCGGCCTGGAAACACCATATATTTT. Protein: CASRSSRPGNTIYF.

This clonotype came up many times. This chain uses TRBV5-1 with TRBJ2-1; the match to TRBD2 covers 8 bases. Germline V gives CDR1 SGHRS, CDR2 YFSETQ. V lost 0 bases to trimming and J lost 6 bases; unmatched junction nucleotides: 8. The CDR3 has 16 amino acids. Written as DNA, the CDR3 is TGCGCCAGCAGCTTGGTTAGGAGCGGGAGTTTCAATGAGCAGTTCTTC. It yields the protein CASSLVRSGSFNEQFF. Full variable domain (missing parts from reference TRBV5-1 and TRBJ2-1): KAGVTQTPRYLIKTRGQQVTLSCSPISGHRSVSWYQQTPGQGLQFLFEYFSETQRNKGNFPGRFSGRQFSNSRSEMNVSTLELGDSALYLCASSLVRSGSFNEQFFGPGTRLTVL.

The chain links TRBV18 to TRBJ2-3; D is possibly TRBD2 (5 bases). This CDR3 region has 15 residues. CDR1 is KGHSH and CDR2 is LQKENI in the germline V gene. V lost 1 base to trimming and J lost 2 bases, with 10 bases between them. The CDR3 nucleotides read TGTGCCAGCTCACCACTACCACTAGACACAGATACGCAGTATTTT. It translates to CASSPLPLDTDTQYF.

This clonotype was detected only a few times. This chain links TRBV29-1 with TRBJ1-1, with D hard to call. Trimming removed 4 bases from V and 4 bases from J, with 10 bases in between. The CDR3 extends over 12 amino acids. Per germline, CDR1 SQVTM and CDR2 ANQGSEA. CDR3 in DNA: TGCAGCGTTGGACCTTCGGGCACTGAAGCTTTCTTT. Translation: CSVGPSGTEAFF.

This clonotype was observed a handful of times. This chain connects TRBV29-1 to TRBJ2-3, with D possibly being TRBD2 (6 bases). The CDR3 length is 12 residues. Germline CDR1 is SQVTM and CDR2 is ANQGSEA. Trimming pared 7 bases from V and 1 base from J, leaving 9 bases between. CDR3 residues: CSGEVGTDTQYF. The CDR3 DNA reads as TGCAGCGGGGAGGTAGGCACAGATACGCAGTATTTT.

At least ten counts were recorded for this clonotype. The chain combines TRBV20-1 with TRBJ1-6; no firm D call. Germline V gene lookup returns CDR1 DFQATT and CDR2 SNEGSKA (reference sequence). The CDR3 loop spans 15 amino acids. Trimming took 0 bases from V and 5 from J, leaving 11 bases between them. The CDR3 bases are TGCAGTGCTAGAGAGGTGGGAAGGGATAATTCACCCCTCCACTTT. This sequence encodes CSAREVGRDNSPLHF.

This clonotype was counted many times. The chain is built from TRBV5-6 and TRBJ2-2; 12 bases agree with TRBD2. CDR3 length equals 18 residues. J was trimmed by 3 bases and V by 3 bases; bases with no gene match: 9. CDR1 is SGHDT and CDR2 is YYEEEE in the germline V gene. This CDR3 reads CASSYSGLAGPDTGELFF. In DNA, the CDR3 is TGTGCCAGCAGCTATTCCGGACTAGCGGGACCTGACACCGGGGAGCTGTTTTTT.

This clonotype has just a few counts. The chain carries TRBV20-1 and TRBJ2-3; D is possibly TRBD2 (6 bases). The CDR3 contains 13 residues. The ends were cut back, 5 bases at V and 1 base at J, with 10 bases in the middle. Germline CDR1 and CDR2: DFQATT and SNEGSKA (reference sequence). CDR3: CSAAVAGTDTQYF. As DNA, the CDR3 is TGCAGTGCTGCGGTAGCGGGCACAGATACGCAGTATTTT.